A selection of T cell receptor beta chains follows, all from one sample in a study of shared clonotypes between healthy human individuals. This table comes from immunoSEQ multiplex PCR, and its TCRdb copy is limited to in-frame clones, with some not included. Counted here are 740,000 or so clones, 60% to 75% occurring once; the ten biggest clones make up 1.5% to 2%. Sequencing was done on a sample of memory CD4+ T cells sorted from blood. The receptors derive from a woman in her twenties or thirties in good health. The conserved cysteine and the conserved F or W are not part of the CDR3 here. Each record gives: D gene, V gene, J gene, clone size, CDR3 protein. A D gene is named only where the DNA matches it firmly. Expanded clones are given a class, and other clones once, few, many or no size at all.

.,TRBV7-6,TRBJ2-2,.,ACGRGNTGELF
.,TRBV27,TRBJ1-1,.,ASRVTGMNTEAF
.,TRBV6-5,TRBJ2-3,.,ASTHTDTQY
.,TRBV2,TRBJ2-3,.,ASSEEGGMADTQY
TRBD2,TRBV7-8,TRBJ2-4,.,ASSRAGGELAKNIQY
.,TRBV7-9,TRBJ1-2,.,ASSRSGAGNYGYT
TRBD1,TRBV6-6,TRBJ2-7,few,ASRKDRTNSYEQY
.,TRBV9,TRBJ2-1,.,ASSPTRGRNEQF
TRBD1,TRBV5-1,TRBJ1-5,.,ASSPGTGEGQPQH
.,TRBV30,TRBJ1-3,few,AWSYWDNARNTIY
.,TRBV5-4,TRBJ2-7,.,ASSLGPGVSYEQY
.,TRBV7-9,TRBJ2-7,.,ASSLARATNEQY
TRBD2,TRBV7-9,TRBJ2-1,.,ASSLKGSSGSGEQF
.,TRBV28,TRBJ2-4,.,ASNPGLATNIQY
.,TRBV7-8,TRBJ1-3,.,ASSLASDTTIY